This TCR beta chain was observed in a study of blood T cell repertoires in COVID-19. Study background: The samples span acute and convalescent COVID-19 from the United States, Italy and Spain.

The germline V gene has CDR1 SGHNT and CDR2 YYREEE (reference sequence). The V gene end was trimmed by 0 bases and the J gene end by 8 bases; junction bases not matched to a gene: 5. The CDR3 spans 14 residues. Produced via immunoSEQ multiplex PCR; TCRdb's table is partial and in-frame only. The table includes roughly 260,000 clones, under 95% detected once. Participants, 18 to 89 years old, spanned 24 US areas. What the recovered Cohort 3 donors had was two negative PCRs, clearance, or symptom resolution. This sequence originates from a woman aged 18-35 years who had recovered from COVID-19. The gene calls are TRBV5-4 and TRBJ1-2, with 9 bases identical to TRBD1. Sequenced sample: PBMCs or T cells enriched from blood (not recorded which). The CDR3: CASSLDRGLGGYTF. DNA for the CDR3: TGTGCCAGCAGCTTGGACAGGGGGCTAGGGGGCTACACCTTC. Full variable domain (rest looked up from reference TRBV5-4 and TRBJ1-2): ETGVTQSPTHLIKTRGQQVTLRCSSQSGHNTVSWYQQALGQGPQFIFQYYREEENGRGNFPPRFSGLQFPNYSSELNVNALELDDSALYLCASSLDRGLGGYTFGSGTRLTVV.